The entry below describes one T cell receptor (beta chain). Authors' methods: Reference gene primer amplification gave estimated nucleated cell counts. Libraries were prepared by immunoSEQ multiplex PCR; TCRdb keeps only in-frame clonotypes and omits some of them. That table gives V, J and clone size, and the DNA gave D and trimming. The sample includes 90,000 to 120,000 clones, around 83% of them seen just once. The source of the sample is a study of blood T cell repertoires in COVID-19. Study-wide context: Samples taken during acute and convalescent COVID-19 were collected in the United States, Italy and Spain. T cells, B-cell-depleted T cells, or PBMCs provided the cDNA or gDNA that served as material.

Germline CDR1 and CDR2: MNHEY and SMNVEV (reference sequence). Trimming took 8 bases from V and 6 from J, leaving 19 bases between them. The CDR3 totals 15 residues. The chain joins TRBV27 to TRBJ2-2, with a possible D match to TRBD1 (6 bases). The sample comprised peripheral blood. This TCR was recovered from a man between 65 and 85 years old with acute or convalescent COVID-19. The CDR3 nucleotides read TGTGCCAGCCCTACAGGGAACGCAATGGCCGGGGAGCTGTTTTTT. Amino acids: CASPTGNAMAGELFF.